This T cell receptor beta chain stems from a study of breast tumors, draining lymph nodes, adjacent tissues. Study outcomes and limitations: Compared with lymph nodes, tumors were less diverse; compared with nontumor tissue, more. Compared with basal-like, luminal-like tumors shared significantly more repertoire with nontumor tissue. That most tumor T cells come from lymph nodes remained unproven. Findings are consistent with lymph node origin and intratumoral expansion of most tumor T cells.

Germline CDR1 and CDR2: WNHNN and SYGVQD (reference sequence). V gave up 3 bases and J gave up 2 bases; unmatched junction bases: 2. The CDR3 covers 15 residues. TCRdb recomputed calls from the multiplex PCR reads with MiXCR, one row per CDR3 protein. The sample carries 120,000 or so distinct CDR3 sequences, about 20% recorded once. There are many counts of this clonotype. What it binds is not known. The lymph nodes were axillary draining lymph nodes from breast cancer patients. The sequenced sample was axillary lymph node tissue. This rearrangement joins TRBV10-1 to TRBJ1-3, with TRBD1 identical over 9 bases. The sequence was collected from a female donor with breast cancer. Some clones in this sample may be carry-over from other donors' samples. CDR3: CASSEGTGTGNTIYF. In DNA, the CDR3 is TGCGCCAGCAGTGAAGGGACAGGGACTGGAAACACCATATATTTT.